The T cell receptor beta chain described here comes from a study of blood T cells in healthy people across ages. Primers used in a second PCR of about 7 to 12 cycles were a sample-barcoded 5' primer and a J-beta primer mix. TCRdb reprocessed the 5' RACE reads with MiXCR, giving one entry per CDR3 protein. The table shows approximately 770,000 distinct CDR3 sequences, with about 62% occurring only once. Only a few counts were recorded for this clonotype. The CDR3 has 12 amino acids. Germline V gene data show CDR1 as SQVTM and CDR2 as ANQGSEA. Material: blood. The chain links TRBV29-1 to TRBJ2-5; the D gene is possibly TRBD1 (6 bases). This receptor was identified in a man under 40 in good health. As DNA, the CDR3 is TGCAGTGTTTTAGGGGGCCAAGAGACCCAGTACTTC. As protein: CSVLGGQETQYF.